A single sample is the source of the 27 T cell receptor beta chains below, sequenced in a study of human T cells and chemical hapten exposure. TCRdb redid the calling of the RACE reads with MiXCR, one entry per CDR3 protein. The sample has 130,000 or so distinct CDR3 sequences; approximately 8.3% are singletons. Time point specified: healthy volunteer bleed at 2 weeks. Blood, whole and unfractionated, served as the source for total RNA extraction. The sample taken for sequencing was whole blood. The receptors here all came from a male donor in good health. Some clones in this sample may be carry-over from other donors' samples.

The genes are TRBV29-1 and TRBJ1-5, with a tentative D call TRBD1 (5 bases). V was pared by 0 bases and J by 14 bases, with 17 bases between. Germline CDR1 SQVTM, CDR2 ANQGSEA. The CDR3 is made up of 13 amino acids. CDR3 residues: CSVEDAATGTKHF. For the CDR3, the DNA is TGCAGCGTTGAAGATGCGGCGACCGGGACGAAGCATTTT.

A few counts support this clonotype. The genes are TRBV11-2 and TRBJ1-1; D unresolved. V gave up 4 bases and J gave up 1 base, with 10 bases separating them. Germline loops: CDR1 SGHAT, CDR2 FQNNGV. The CDR3 has 14 residues. The chain's CDR3 is CASSSQFSNTEAFF. CDR3 coding DNA: TGTGCCAGCAGCTCACAGTTTTCGAACACTGAAGCTTTCTTT.

The sample holds many counts of this clonotype. CDR3 loop: CASSSNQGNTGELFF. DNA of the CDR3: TGCGCCAGCAGCTCGAACCAGGGTAACACCGGGGAGCTGTTTTTT. The rearrangement uses TRBV5-1 and TRBJ2-2; D might be TRBD1 (5 bases). The CDR3 extends over 15 amino acids. V gave up 3 bases and J gave up 2 bases, with 11 bases separating them. CDR1 is SGHRS, CDR2 YFSETQ, per germline.

This clonotype was counted at least ten times. The rearrangement uses TRBV7-9 and TRBJ2-5; TRBD1 is a possible D gene (6 bases). CDR3 size: 15 residues. The ends were cut back, 5 bases at V and 3 bases at J, with 16 bases in the middle. The germline V gene encodes CDR1 SEHNR and CDR2 FQNEAQ (reference sequence). The CDR3 DNA sequence: TGTGCCAGCAGCGCCTCCGACAGGAGTGAAGAGACCCAGTACTTC. Amino acid sequence: CASSASDRSEETQYF.

The chain joins TRBV5-1 to TRBJ1-5; D ambiguous. V gave up 0 bases and J gave up 0 bases, with 13 bases separating them. The CDR3 has 17 residues. The germline gives CDR1 SGHRS, CDR2 YFSETQ. The CDR3 is CASSLESQVGSNQPQHF. In nucleotides, the CDR3 is TGCGCCAGCAGCTTGGAGAGCCAGGTCGGTAGCAATCAGCCCCAGCATTTT.

This rearrangement joins TRBV7-2 to TRBJ1-1, with D perhaps matching TRBD1 (5 bases). V was trimmed by 8 bases and J by 2 bases, leaving 12 bases between them. The CDR3 extends over 13 amino acids. The germline V gene encodes CDR1 SGHTA and CDR2 FQGNSA. CDR3 nucleotide sequence: TGTGCCAGCTTAGGAGGGGTAAACACTGAAGCTTTCTTT. It encodes CASLGGVNTEAFF.

This clonotype was recorded at least ten times. In nucleotides, the CDR3 is TGCAGCGTTGTGACAGGGGGCCTTAATTCACCCCTCCACTTT. Its translation: CSVVTGGLNSPLHF. The chain is built from TRBV29-1 and TRBJ1-6, with 10 bases that match TRBD1. Germline V gene sequence: CDR1 SQVTM, CDR2 ANQGSEA. The J segment lost 6 bases and the V segment lost 4 bases, leaving 3 bases of the junction unmatched. The CDR3 has 14 residues.

The table lists this clonotype with many counts. The V gene is TRBV2, the J gene TRBJ1-1, with TRBD1 as a possible D gene (5 bases). V gave up 5 bases and J gave up 7 bases, with 20 bases separating them. In germline, CDR1 is SNHLY, CDR2 FYNNEI. This CDR3 comprises 15 residues. As DNA, the CDR3 is TGTGCCAGCAGTCGGGGTGACACCTCAGGGATTGAAGCTTTCTTT. Protein product: CASSRGDTSGIEAFF.

The table lists this clonotype with many counts. The rearrangement uses TRBV7-9 and TRBJ2-1, with 8 positions matching TRBD2. The V and J ends lost 7 bases and 6 bases, in that order; junction bases with no gene match: 2. The germline gives CDR1 SEHNR, CDR2 FQNEAQ (reference sequence). This CDR3 region has 12 residues. CDR3 bases: TGTGCCAGCACAGGACTAGCCAATGAGCAGTTCTTC. Amino acid sequence: CASTGLANEQFF. The full variable domain, its missing parts supplied by reference TRBV7-9 and TRBJ2-1, is DTGVSQNPRHKITKRGQNVTFRCDPISEHNRLYWYRQTLGQGPEFLTYFQNEAQLEKSRLLSDRFSAERPKGSFSTLEIQRTEQGDSAMYLCASTGLANEQFFGPGTRLTVL.

The V and J genes are TRBV29-1 and TRBJ1-1; the D is unclear. Germline-derived CDR1 and CDR2 are SQVTM and ANQGSEA. V gave up 3 bases and J gave up 0 bases, with 8 bases separating them. The CDR3 extends over 13 amino acids. The CDR3 sequence is CSVDWAVNTEAFF. The CDR3 DNA is TGCAGCGTTGACTGGGCGGTGAACACTGAAGCTTTCTTT.

This clonotype has just a few counts. V usage is TRBV10-3 and J usage is TRBJ2-1, with D perhaps being TRBD1 or TRBD2 (7 bases each). The CDR3 totals 15 residues. The germline CDR1 and CDR2 sequences are ENHRY and SYGVKD. V lost 0 bases and J 5 bases, leaving 11 bases between the germline ends. Here the CDR3 DNA reads TGTGCCATCAGTGAGTCGGGGAGGGGGCACAATGAGCAGTTCTTC. The encoded protein is CAISESGRGHNEQFF.

The chain joins TRBV30 to TRBJ1-5; D possibly corresponds to TRBD1 (5 bases). Germline V lookup: CDR1 GTSNPN, CDR2 SVGIG (reference sequence). V was clipped by 3 bases and J by 4 bases, with 7 bases between them. This CDR3 has 12 amino acids. The CDR3 DNA follows: TGTGCCTGGAGCGGGGGGAATCAGCCCCAGCATTTT. Its protein is CAWSGGNQPQHF. Supplemented by reference TRBV30 and TRBJ1-5, the full variable domain reads SQTIHQWPATLVQPVGSPLSLECTVEGTSNPNLYWYRQAAGRGLQLLFYSVGIGQISSEVPQNLSASRPQDRQFILSSKKLLLSDSGFYLCAWSGGNQPQHFGDGTRLSIL.

J is TRBJ2-7 and V is TRBV6-1; 10 bases agree with TRBD1. CDR1 is MNHNS, CDR2 SASEGT, per germline. The CDR3 contains 14 residues. V trimming: 6 bases; J trimming: 5 bases; junction bases outside the gene matches: 7. CDR3 nucleotide sequence: TGTGCCAGCAGATTCCGGGACAGGGGCCACGAGCAGTACTTC. The encoded protein is CASRFRDRGHEQYF.

This chain uses TRBV4-3 with TRBJ1-2, with TRBD1 as a possible D gene (6 bases). CDR1 is LGHNA, CDR2 YSLEER, per germline. The CDR3 has 14 amino acids. Between the trimmed V and J ends, which lost 4 bases and 5 bases, there was a span of 14 bases. The CDR3 region has the DNA TGCGCCAGCAGCCCTGGGGCAGGGGAGTATGGCTACACCTTC. Translating it yields CASSPGAGEYGYTF.

This clonotype has just a few counts. The chain has TRBV4-3 and TRBJ1-1; TRBD1 agrees at 8 bases. Germline CDR1 is LGHNA and CDR2 is YSLEER. J gave up 4 bases and V 1 base, and 8 bases lay outside the gene matches. The CDR3 length is 16 residues. The CDR3 protein is CASSQAAGGYGTEAFF. CDR3 DNA: TGCGCCAGCAGCCAAGCCGCAGGGGGCTATGGCACTGAAGCTTTCTTT.

The V and J genes are TRBV4-1 and TRBJ2-2, with D perhaps given as TRBD1 or TRBD2 (6 bases each). The CDR3 length is 17 residues. Germline CDR1 and CDR2: MGHRA and YSYEKL. V dropped 0 bases and J dropped 3 bases, with 14 bases sitting between them. The CDR3 sequence: CASSQDEQGGYTGELFF. CDR3 sequence (DNA): TGCGCCAGCAGCCAAGACGAACAGGGAGGTTACACCGGGGAGCTGTTTTTT.

In this sample, this clonotype turned up many times. The gene calls are TRBV20-1 and TRBJ2-5; 11 bases are a match to TRBD1. In germline, CDR1 is DFQATT, CDR2 SNEGSKA (reference sequence). There are 15 residues in the CDR3. Trimming at V came to 6 bases and at J to 5 bases, leaving 11 bases not matched to a gene. CDR3 loop: CSADRTGGAMETQYF. The DNA of the CDR3 is TGCAGTGCCGATAGGACAGGGGGCGCGATGGAGACCCAGTACTTC.

This chain joins TRBV7-9 and TRBJ1-2, with TRBD1 matching over 9 bases. Germline CDR1 reads SEHNR; CDR2 reads FQNEAQ (reference sequence). The CDR3 covers 16 residues. The V gene end was trimmed by 1 base and the J gene end by 8 bases; junction bases not matched to a gene: 11. The CDR3 sequence: CASSLEGQGRSRGYTF. CDR3 coding DNA: TGTGCCAGCAGCTTAGAGGGACAGGGTCGATCAAGAGGCTACACCTTC. The full variable domain, with the rest looked up from reference TRBV7-9 and TRBJ1-2, is DTGVSQNPRHKITKRGQNVTFRCDPISEHNRLYWYRQTLGQGPEFLTYFQNEAQLEKSRLLSDRFSAERPKGSFSTLEIQRTEQGDSAMYLCASSLEGQGRSRGYTFGSGTRLTVV.

This clonotype showed up many times. The gene calls are TRBV4-3 and TRBJ1-4, with 8 bases identical to TRBD1. The ends lost 4 bases at V and 5 bases at J; junction bases unmatched: 6. From germline, CDR1 is LGHNA and CDR2 YSLEER. The CDR3 length is 15 residues. The CDR3 DNA follows: TGCGCCAGCAGCCTCTTGGACAGGGAGAATGAAAAACTGTTTTTT. Protein sequence: CASSLLDRENEKLFF.

This clonotype was seen at least ten times. The chain is built from TRBV12-3 or TRBV12-4 and TRBJ2-7, with 7 bases aligning to TRBD1. This CDR3 region has 12 residues. J lost 2 bases, V lost 5 bases, and 0 bases had no gene match. In nucleotides, the CDR3 is TGTGCCAGCAGTGGGACAGCCTACGAGCAGTACTTC. Encoded protein: CASSGTAYEQYF.

The gene calls are TRBV27 and TRBJ2-1; 9 bases line up with TRBD1. Trimming at V came to 7 bases and at J to 6 bases, leaving 13 bases not matched to a gene. The CDR3 has 16 amino acids. Germline V gene data show CDR1 as MNHEY and CDR2 as SMNVEV (reference sequence). The CDR3 region is CASTLQTGGDGNEQFF. The CDR3, as DNA: TGTGCCAGCACCTTACAAACAGGGGGCGATGGCAATGAGCAGTTCTTC.

At least ten counts were recorded for this clonotype. V usage is TRBV29-1 and J usage is TRBJ1-1; D unclear. Per germline, CDR1 SQVTM and CDR2 ANQGSEA. V lost 4 bases to trimming and J lost 0 bases, with 9 bases between them. The CDR3 totals 13 residues. The CDR3 region has the DNA TGCAGCGTTGTGGGGAACATGAACACTGAAGCTTTCTTT. Its translation: CSVVGNMNTEAFF. The full variable domain, its missing parts supplied by reference TRBV29-1 and TRBJ1-1, is SAVISQKPSRDICQRGTSLTIQCQVDSQVTMMFWYRQQPGQSLTLIATANQGSEATYESGFVIDKFPISRPNLTFSTLTVSNMSPEDSSIYLCSVVGNMNTEAFFGQGTRLTVV.

This clonotype was found many times. J is TRBJ2-7 and V is TRBV29-1; 12 bases are shared with TRBD1. In germline, CDR1 is SQVTM, CDR2 ANQGSEA. V shed 0 bases, J shed 6 bases, and the junction held 6 bases outside the gene matches. The CDR3 extends over 15 amino acids. The CDR3 coding sequence is TGCAGCGTTGAAGAAGGGGGACAGGGGGCTCTCGAGCAGTACTTC. Translating gives CSVEEGGQGALEQYF.

This sequence joins TRBV5-1 and TRBJ1-1; D call uncertain. Trimming removed 4 bases from V and 9 bases from J, with 13 bases in between. The CDR3 has 12 residues. Per the germline V gene, CDR1 is SGHRS and CDR2 is YFSETQ. DNA for the CDR3: TGCGCCAGCAGCGCCCCCGTGGGAAAAGCTTTCTTT. This encodes CASSAPVGKAFF.

The chain joins TRBV2 to TRBJ1-4, with D uncertain. Per the germline V gene, CDR1 is SNHLY and CDR2 is FYNNEI. The germline V and J ends were trimmed by 0 bases and 3 bases, with 11 bases remaining between them. The CDR3 runs 16 residues. The CDR3 nucleotides are TGTGCCAGCAGTGAAGCGCTTACTCACCCTAATGAAAAACTGTTTTTT. Its protein product is CASSEALTHPNEKLFF.

J is TRBJ1-2 and V is TRBV5-6; D unresolved. V shed 3 bases and J shed 8 bases, with 23 bases lying between them. CDR1 is SGHDT and CDR2 is YYEEEE in the germline V gene. This CDR3 is 16 amino acids long. In nucleotides, the CDR3 is TGTGCCAGCAGCTATAACAGTGCAGCGATGGGTAGAGGCTACACCTTC. This sequence encodes CASSYNSAAMGRGYTF.

This clonotype was counted ten times or more. The chain joins TRBV5-8 to TRBJ1-2; D might be TRBD1 (5 bases). Per the germline V gene, CDR1 is SGHTS and CDR2 is YDEGEE. Trimming cost V 7 bases and J 7 bases, with 11 bases left between them. The CDR3 contains 11 residues. The CDR3 DNA reads TGTGCCAGCCGTGGGGACGGTGGCTACACCTTC. Protein: CASRGDGGYTF.